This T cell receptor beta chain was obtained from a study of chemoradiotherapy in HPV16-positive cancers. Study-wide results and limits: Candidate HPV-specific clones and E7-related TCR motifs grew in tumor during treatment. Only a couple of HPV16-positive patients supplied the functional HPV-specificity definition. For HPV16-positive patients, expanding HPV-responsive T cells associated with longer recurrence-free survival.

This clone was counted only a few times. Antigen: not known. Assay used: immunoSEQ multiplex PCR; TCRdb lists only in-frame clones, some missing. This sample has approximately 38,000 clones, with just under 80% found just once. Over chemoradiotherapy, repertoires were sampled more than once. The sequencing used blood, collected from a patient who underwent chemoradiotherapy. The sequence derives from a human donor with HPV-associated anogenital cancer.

CDR3 residues: CASSTNQGGEQYF. The DNA for the CDR3 is TGTGCCAGTAGTACCAATCAGGGTGGCGAGCAGTACTTC. The rearrangement links TRBV19 to TRBJ2-7; D is possibly TRBD1 (5 bases). Trimming shortened V by 4 bases and J by 6 bases, and 13 bases separated the two germline ends. This CDR3 contains 13 residues. Germline V gene data show CDR1 as LNHDA and CDR2 as SQIVND (reference sequence).